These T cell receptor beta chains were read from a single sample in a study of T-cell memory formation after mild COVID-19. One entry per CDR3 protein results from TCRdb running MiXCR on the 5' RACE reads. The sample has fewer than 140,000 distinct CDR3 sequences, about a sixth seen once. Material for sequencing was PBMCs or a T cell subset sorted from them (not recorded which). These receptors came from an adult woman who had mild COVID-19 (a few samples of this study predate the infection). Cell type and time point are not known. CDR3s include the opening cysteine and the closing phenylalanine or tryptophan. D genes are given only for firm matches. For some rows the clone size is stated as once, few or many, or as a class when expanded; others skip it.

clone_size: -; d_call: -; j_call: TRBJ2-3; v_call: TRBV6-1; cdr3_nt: TGTGCCAGCAAGGGAGTTCCCGCGGATACGCAGTATTTT; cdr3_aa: CASKGVPADTQYF
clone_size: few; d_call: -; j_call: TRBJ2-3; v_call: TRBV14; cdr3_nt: TGTGCCAGCAGCCAAGTGGCCGACACAGATACGCAGTATTTT; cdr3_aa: CASSQVADTDTQYF
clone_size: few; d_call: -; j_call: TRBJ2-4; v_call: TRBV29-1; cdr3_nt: TGCAGCGTTGAAGAGTGGCAGGGTAGGAACATTCAGTACTTC; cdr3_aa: CSVEEWQGRNIQYF
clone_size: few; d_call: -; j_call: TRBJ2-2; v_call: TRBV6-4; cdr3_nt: TGTGCCAGCAGCCAGGACCCCGAACTAGCCGGGGAGCTGTTTTTT; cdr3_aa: CASSQDPELAGELFF
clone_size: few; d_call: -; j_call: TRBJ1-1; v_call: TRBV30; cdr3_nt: TGTGCCTGGATGGGGGGGGCTGAAGCTTTCTTT; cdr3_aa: CAWMGGAEAFF
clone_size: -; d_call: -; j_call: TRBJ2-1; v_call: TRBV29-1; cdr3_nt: TGCAGCGTTGTGGGACTGGGGGGTAGCTCCTACAATGAGCAGTTCTTC; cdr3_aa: CSVVGLGGSSYNEQFF
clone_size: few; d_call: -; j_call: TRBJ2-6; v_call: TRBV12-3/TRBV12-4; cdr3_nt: TGTGCCAGCACCCCGGTCGTTTCTGGGGCCAACGTCCTGACTTTC; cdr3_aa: CASTPVVSGANVLTF
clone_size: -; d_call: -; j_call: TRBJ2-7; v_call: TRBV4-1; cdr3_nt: TGCGCCAGCAGCCAGTCTAGGTACGAGCAGTACTTC; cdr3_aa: CASSQSRYEQYF
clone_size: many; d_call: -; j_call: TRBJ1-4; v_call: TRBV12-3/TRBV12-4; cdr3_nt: TGTGCCAGCAGTTTACACTTGGTTGATGAAAAACTGTTTTTT; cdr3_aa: CASSLHLVDEKLFF
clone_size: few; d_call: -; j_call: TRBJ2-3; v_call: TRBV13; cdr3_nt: TGTGCCAGCAGCCCCCGGGACTTGCGGGGAGATACGCAGTATTTT; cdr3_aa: CASSPRDLRGDTQYF
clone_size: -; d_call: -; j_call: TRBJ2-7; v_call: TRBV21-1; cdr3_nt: TGTGCCAGCAGCAAAAACGAGCAGTACTTC; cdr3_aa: CASSKNEQYF
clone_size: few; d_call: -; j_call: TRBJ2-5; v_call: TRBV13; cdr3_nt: TGTGCCAGCAGCTTCTGGACTGGGGTCGAGACCCAGTACTTC; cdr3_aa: CASSFWTGVETQYF
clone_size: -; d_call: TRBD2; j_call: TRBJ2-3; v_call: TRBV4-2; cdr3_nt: TGTGCCAGCAGCCAAGAGGCGACTAGCGGGAGTTTGGGCACAGATACGCAGTATTTT; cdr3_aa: CASSQEATSGSLGTDTQYF
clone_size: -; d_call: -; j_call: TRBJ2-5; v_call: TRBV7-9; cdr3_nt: TGTGCCAGCCTGCACAGTGCCTACCAAGAGACCCAGTACTTC; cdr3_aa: CASLHSAYQETQYF
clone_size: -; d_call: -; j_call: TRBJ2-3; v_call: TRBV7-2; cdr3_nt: TGTGCCAGCAGCTTAGAAGGGGGGCAAACAGATACGCAGTATTTT; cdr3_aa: CASSLEGGQTDTQYF
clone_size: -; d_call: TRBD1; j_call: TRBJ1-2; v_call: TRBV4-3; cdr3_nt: TGCGCCAGCAGCCAAGGATGGACAGGGAACTATGGCTACACCTTC; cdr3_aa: CASSQGWTGNYGYTF
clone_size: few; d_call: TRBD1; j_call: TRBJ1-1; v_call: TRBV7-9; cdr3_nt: TGTGCCAGCAGCCAGACAGGGCTGAACACTGAAGCTTTCTTT; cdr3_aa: CASSQTGLNTEAFF
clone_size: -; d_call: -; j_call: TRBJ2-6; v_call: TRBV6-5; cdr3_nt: TGTGCCAGCAGCAAAGAGACACCGGGACTGCGGCTCTCTGGGGCCAACGTCCTGACTTTC; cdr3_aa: CASSKETPGLRLSGANVLTF
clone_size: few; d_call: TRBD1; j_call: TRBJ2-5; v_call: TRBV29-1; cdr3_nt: TGCAGCGTTGAAGGGGCCTGGGACAGGGTGGTCTACCAAGAGACCCAGTACTTC; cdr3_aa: CSVEGAWDRVVYQETQYF
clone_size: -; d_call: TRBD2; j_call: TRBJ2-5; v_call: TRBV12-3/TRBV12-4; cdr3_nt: TGTGCCAGCAGTAAGGGGACTAGCGGGGGGGCCTGGTCCCAAGAGACCCAGTACTTC; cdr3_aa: CASSKGTSGGAWSQETQYF
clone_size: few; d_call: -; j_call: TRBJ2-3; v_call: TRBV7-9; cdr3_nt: TGTGCCAGCAGCCCCTTCACAGATACGCAGTATTTT; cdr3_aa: CASSPFTDTQYF
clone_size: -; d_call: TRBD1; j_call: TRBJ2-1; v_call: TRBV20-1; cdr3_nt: TGCAGTGCTTATTACAGGGGTGGCAATGAGCAGTTCTTC; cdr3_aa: CSAYYRGGNEQFF
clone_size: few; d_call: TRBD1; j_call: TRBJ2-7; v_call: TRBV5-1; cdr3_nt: TGCGCCAGCAGCTTGGTAGGGGGCTGGGAGCAGTACTTC; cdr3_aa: CASSLVGGWEQYF
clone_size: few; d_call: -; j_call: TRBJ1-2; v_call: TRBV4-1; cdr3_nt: TGCGCCAGCAGCCAAGATAGATCCTCCTATGGCTACACCTTC; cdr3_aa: CASSQDRSSYGYTF
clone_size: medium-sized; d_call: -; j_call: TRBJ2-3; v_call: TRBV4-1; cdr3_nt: TGCGCCAGCAGCCGGGGACTCCTACTGGAGGCAGATACGCAGTATTTT; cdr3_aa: CASSRGLLLEADTQYF
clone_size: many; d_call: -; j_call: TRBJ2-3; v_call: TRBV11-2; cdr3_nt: TGTGCCAGCAGCCCGCCCTACACAGATACGCAGTATTTT; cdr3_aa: CASSPPYTDTQYF
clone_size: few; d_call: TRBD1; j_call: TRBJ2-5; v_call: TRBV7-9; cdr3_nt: TGTGCCAGCAGCGCAACTGGACAGGCAGAACAAGAGACCCAGTACTTC; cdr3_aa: CASSATGQAEQETQYF
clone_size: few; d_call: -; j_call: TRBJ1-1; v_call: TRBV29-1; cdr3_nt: TGCAGCGTCCCTCGGGGCGTTGAAGCTTTCTTT; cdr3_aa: CSVPRGVEAFF
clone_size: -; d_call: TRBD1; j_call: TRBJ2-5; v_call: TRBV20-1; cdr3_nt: TGCAGTGCTCACCCGGGACAGGGGACGACCCAGTACTTC; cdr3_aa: CSAHPGQGTTQYF
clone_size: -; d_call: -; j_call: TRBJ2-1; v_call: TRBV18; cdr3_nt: TGTGCCAGCTCACCACAGCTCGAAGTTGAGCAGTTCTTC; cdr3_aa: CASSPQLEVEQFF
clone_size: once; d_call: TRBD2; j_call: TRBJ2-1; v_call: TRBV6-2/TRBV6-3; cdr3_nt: TGTGCCAGCGATACTAGCGGGGCCTACAATGAGCAGTTCTTC; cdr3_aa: CASDTSGAYNEQFF
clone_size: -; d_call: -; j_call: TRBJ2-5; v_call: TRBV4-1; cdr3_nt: TGCGCCAGCTGGGACTCCCGGCGGGCGACCCAGTACTTC; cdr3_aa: CASWDSRRATQYF
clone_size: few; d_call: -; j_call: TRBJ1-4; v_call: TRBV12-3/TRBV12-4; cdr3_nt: TGTGCCAGCAGTTCACAGAAAGAAAAACTGTTTTTT; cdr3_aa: CASSSQKEKLFF
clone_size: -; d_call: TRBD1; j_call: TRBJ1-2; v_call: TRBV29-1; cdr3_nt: TGCAGCGTCGTCCCGGGACAGGGAACCCTCCGTGGCTACACCTTC; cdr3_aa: CSVVPGQGTLRGYTF
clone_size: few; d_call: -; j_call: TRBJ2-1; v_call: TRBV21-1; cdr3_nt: TGTGCCAGCAGCAAAGATCTAGCGGGGGGGCTACGGGAGCAGTTCTTC; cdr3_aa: CASSKDLAGGLREQFF
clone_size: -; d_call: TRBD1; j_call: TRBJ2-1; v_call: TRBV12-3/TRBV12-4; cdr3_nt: TGTGCCAGCAGTGGGACCGGGACAGGGTACCTTGGCTCCTACAATGAGCAGTTCTTC; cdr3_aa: CASSGTGTGYLGSYNEQFF
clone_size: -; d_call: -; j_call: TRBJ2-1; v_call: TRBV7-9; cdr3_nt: TGTGCCAGCAGCTTAGAAGCCGGTTACAATGAGCAGTTCTTC; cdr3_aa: CASSLEAGYNEQFF
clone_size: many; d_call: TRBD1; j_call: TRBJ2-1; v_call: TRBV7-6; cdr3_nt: TGTGCCAGCAGCCCGCCGGGACAGGCCTACAATGAGCAGTTCTTC; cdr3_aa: CASSPPGQAYNEQFF
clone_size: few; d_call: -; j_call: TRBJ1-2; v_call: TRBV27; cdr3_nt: TGTGCCAGCAGTTGGGCGAGGGACTATGGCTACACCTTC; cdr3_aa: CASSWARDYGYTF
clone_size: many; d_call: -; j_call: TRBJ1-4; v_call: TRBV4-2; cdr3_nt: -; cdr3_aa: CASSQEERGGEPVMKNCFF
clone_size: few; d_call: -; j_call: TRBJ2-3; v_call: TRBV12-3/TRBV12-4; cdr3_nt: TGTGCCAGCACCTACCCTCCGGGGACGCCGCTGGCTAGCACAGATACGCAGTATTTT; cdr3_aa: CASTYPPGTPLASTDTQYF
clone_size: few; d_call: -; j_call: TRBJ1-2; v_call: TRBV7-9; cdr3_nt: TGTGCCAGCAGCTTATCAGATTCAAACTATGGCTACACCTTC; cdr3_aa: CASSLSDSNYGYTF
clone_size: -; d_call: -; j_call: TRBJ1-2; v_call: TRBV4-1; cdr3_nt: TGCGCCAGCAGCCAACAAGATCGTAACTATGGCTACACCTTC; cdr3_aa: CASSQQDRNYGYTF